One and the same sample provided the 14 T cell receptor beta chains below, sequenced in a study of blood T cell repertoires in COVID-19. This table comes from immunoSEQ multiplex PCR, and its TCRdb copy is limited to in-frame clones, with some not included. The data show 200,000 to 300,000 clones, 70% to 90% seen once. The sample taken for sequencing was peripheral blood. Source of these receptors: a woman in her forties who had recovered from COVID-19.

CDR3: CACPRSGSSYNEQFF. CDR3 nucleotides: TGTGCCTGCCCCCGTAGCGGGAGCTCCTACAATGAGCAGTTCTTC. This rearrangement joins TRBV30 to TRBJ2-1; TRBD2 matches at 9 bases. The CDR3 is 15 residues long. Looked up from germline, CDR1 is GTSNPN and CDR2 is SVGIG (reference sequence). Losses at the gene ends were 6 bases for V and 0 bases for J; bases not matched to a gene: 6.

This clone is a singleton in its sample. This chain joins TRBV7-2 and TRBJ2-1, with D uncertain. V dropped 1 base and J dropped 4 bases, with 8 bases sitting between them. From germline, CDR1 is SGHTA and CDR2 FQGNSA. The CDR3 runs to 14 residues. This CDR3 reads CASSLGPEYNEQFF. CDR3 DNA sequence: TGTGCCAGCAGCTTAGGCCCAGAATACAATGAGCAGTTCTTC.

The chain recombines TRBV30 with TRBJ2-1; 7 bases align to TRBD2. Germline V gene sequence: CDR1 GTSNPN, CDR2 SVGIG (reference sequence). This CDR3 region has 14 residues. J was trimmed by 3 bases and V by 7 bases; bases with no gene match: 9. CDR3 region: CASLPRDYYNEQFF. CDR3 nucleotide sequence: TGTGCCTCTTTACCCCGGGACTACTACAATGAGCAGTTCTTC.

This clone was counted a single time. The chain recombines TRBV7-6 with TRBJ1-4; TRBD1 might be the D (5 bases). Trimming removed 3 bases at V and 0 bases at J, with 11 bases between. This CDR3 is built from 16 residues. Per the germline V gene, CDR1 is SGHVS and CDR2 is FNYEAQ. CDR3 sequence: CASSLGSRATNEKLFF. The CDR3 region has the DNA TGTGCCAGCAGCTTGGGATCCAGGGCAACTAATGAAAAACTGTTTTTT.

The chain couples TRBV7-2 to TRBJ2-7, with D perhaps TRBD2 (6 bases). The CDR3 runs 15 residues. V was cut by 2 bases and J by 0 bases, with 11 bases left in between. The germline V gene has CDR1 SGHTA and CDR2 FQGNSA. The DNA of the CDR3 is TGTGCCAGCAGCTTAACTTGGGACTCCTCCTACGAGCAGTACTTC. This translates into CASSLTWDSSYEQYF. The complete variable domain, with remaining parts taken from reference TRBV7-2 and TRBJ2-7, reads GAGVSQSPSNKVTEKGKDVELRCDPISGHTALYWYRQSLGQGLEFLIYFQGNSAPDKSGLPSDRFSAERTGGSVSTLTIQRTQQEDSAVYLCASSLTWDSSYEQYFGPGTRLTVT.

This chain connects TRBV10-3 to TRBJ2-7, with TRBD1 matching 8 bases. Trimming at V came to 6 bases and at J to 2 bases, leaving 3 bases not matched to a gene. The germline CDR1 and CDR2 sequences are ENHRY and SYGVKD. The CDR3 runs 13 residues. This chain's CDR3 is CAISRTGTYEQYF. In DNA, the CDR3 is TGTGCCATCAGCCGGACAGGGACCTACGAGCAGTACTTC.

The V and J genes are TRBV5-6 and TRBJ2-7, with 10 bases fitting TRBD1. The CDR3 covers 14 residues. The V gene's germline CDR1 is SGHDT and CDR2 YYEEEE. Trimming took 5 bases from V and 6 from J; bases not matched to a gene: 8. The CDR3 loop reads CASRNGDRGGEQYF. The CDR3 DNA follows: TGTGCCAGCAGGAACGGGGACAGGGGTGGCGAGCAGTACTTC.

The chain recombines TRBV10-3 with TRBJ2-2; D uncertain. There are 14 residues in the CDR3. CDR1 is ENHRY, CDR2 SYGVKD, per germline. V lost 4 bases and J 4 bases, leaving 10 bases between the germline ends. The CDR3 sequence: CAISAPGGTGELFF. The DNA of the CDR3 is TGTGCCATCAGTGCCCCTGGCGGCACCGGGGAGCTGTTTTTT.

The chain employs TRBV19 and TRBJ2-2; D is unclear. V lost 1 base and J 0 bases, leaving 9 bases between the germline ends. The CDR3 runs to 16 residues. Germline V lookup: CDR1 LNHDA, CDR2 SQIVND (reference sequence). CDR3 bases: TGTGCCAGTAGTATAGTGGGCAGGTCGAACACCGGGGAGCTGTTTTTT. Its protein is CASSIVGRSNTGELFF.

V gene TRBV11-2 combines with J gene TRBJ2-4, with D possibly being TRBD1 (5 bases). Looked up from germline, CDR1 is SGHAT and CDR2 is FQNNGV. The CDR3 consists of 14 residues. V was clipped by 5 bases and J by 7 bases, with 15 bases between them. CDR3 sequence reads: CASSTRQPRNIQYF. The CDR3 DNA sequence: TGTGCCAGCAGCACCCGACAGCCCCGGAACATTCAGTACTTC.

This chain joins TRBV7-8 and TRBJ1-2; no clear D. This CDR3 is built from 19 residues. V was shortened by 0 bases and J by 0 bases, with 20 bases between the two germline ends. CDR1 and CDR2 (germline): SGHVS, FQNEAQ. The chain's CDR3 is CASSLAVGYGSASNYGYTF. In DNA form, the CDR3 reads TGTGCCAGCAGCTTAGCAGTTGGGTACGGGTCCGCCTCTAACTATGGCTACACCTTC.

The V and J genes are TRBV24-1 and TRBJ1-5; D perhaps matches TRBD1 (5 bases). The germline V gene has CDR1 KGHDR and CDR2 SFDVKD. V was clipped by 2 bases and J by 5 bases, with 6 bases between them. The CDR3 loop spans 13 amino acids. The CDR3 DNA reads TGTGCCACCAGTGATTGGGGGGATCAGCCCCAGCATTTT. As protein: CATSDWGDQPQHF.

The chain recombines TRBV18 with TRBJ2-1; 12 bases line up with TRBD2. Germline lookup yields CDR1 KGHSH and CDR2 LQKENI. The CDR3 has 17 residues. Losses at the gene ends were 5 bases for V and 14 bases for J; bases not matched to a gene: 19. The CDR3 here is CASSELAGGPMANLEFF. The CDR3 coding sequence is TGTGCCAGCTCAGAACTAGCGGGAGGTCCCATGGCGAACCTGGAGTTCTTC.

The genes are TRBV4-3 and TRBJ1-1; D might be TRBD1 (5 bases). Trimming removed 0 bases from V and 1 base from J, with 9 bases in between. Germline assignment: CDR1 LGHNA and CDR2 YSLEER. This CDR3 has 15 amino acids. CDR3 sequence: CASSQEGEGNTEAFF. The CDR3 coding sequence is TGCGCCAGCAGCCAAGAGGGGGAGGGGAACACTGAAGCTTTCTTT.